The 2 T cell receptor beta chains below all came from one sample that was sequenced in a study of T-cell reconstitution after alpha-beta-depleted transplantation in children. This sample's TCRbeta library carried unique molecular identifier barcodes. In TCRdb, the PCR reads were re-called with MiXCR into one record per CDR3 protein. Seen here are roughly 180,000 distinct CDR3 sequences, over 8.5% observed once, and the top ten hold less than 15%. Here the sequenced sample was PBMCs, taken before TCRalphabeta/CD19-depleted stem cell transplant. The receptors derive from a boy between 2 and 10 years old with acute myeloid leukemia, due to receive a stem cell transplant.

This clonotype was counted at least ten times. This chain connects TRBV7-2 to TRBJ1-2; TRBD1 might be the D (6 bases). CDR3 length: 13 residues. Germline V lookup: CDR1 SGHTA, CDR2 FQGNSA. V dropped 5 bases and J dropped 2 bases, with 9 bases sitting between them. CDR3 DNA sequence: TGTGCCAGCAGCCATGACAGGAACTATGGCTACACCTTC. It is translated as CASSHDRNYGYTF.

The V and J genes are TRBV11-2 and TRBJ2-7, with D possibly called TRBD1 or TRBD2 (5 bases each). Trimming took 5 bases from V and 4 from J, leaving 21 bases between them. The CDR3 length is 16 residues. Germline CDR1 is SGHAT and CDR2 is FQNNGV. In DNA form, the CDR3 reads TGTGCCAGCAGCGGTAGGGACCGTCCCACCAATTACGAGCAGTACTTC. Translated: CASSGRDRPTNYEQYF.